This T cell receptor (beta chain) was captured in a study of shared clonotypes between healthy human individuals. The study, taken as a whole, reports: It was the few donors that limited the genetic and exposure-history diversity represented. Clonotype sharing among donors likely depends on sequencing depth. Collection of samples was limited to blood; tissue repertoires likely differ.

This CDR3 has 15 amino acids. The germline V gene has CDR1 SGDLS and CDR2 YYNGEE. V shed 0 bases and J 2 bases; nucleotides not matched to a gene: 2. At the deep level, the assay was run. Profiling relied on immunoSEQ multiplex PCR, and the TCRdb table lists in-frame clones only, not all of them. The sample lists some 2,100,000 clones; approximately 95% were seen once. As regards this clone: Its target is not known. Other DNA sequences of this sample code for an identical CDR3.

The source is a man between 18 and 35 years old in good health. This sequence joins TRBV9 and TRBJ2-1; TRBD2 aligns across 7 bases. The sequencing sample was made of naive CD4+ T cells sorted from blood. As to subset: CD45RA+ positively selected. The chain's CDR3 is CASSVGGGTYNEQFF. Written as DNA, the CDR3 is TGTGCCAGCAGCGTAGGCGGGGGAACCTACAATGAGCAGTTCTTC. Complete variable domain (other parts from reference TRBV9 and TRBJ2-1): DSGVTQTPKHLITATGQRVTLRCSPRSGDLSVYWYQQSLDQGLQFLIQYYNGEERAKGNILERFSAQQFPDLHSELNLSSLELGDSALYFCASSVGGGTYNEQFFGPGTRLTVL.